The 22 T cell receptor beta chains listed next were all sequenced from one sample in a study of T cell clones after liver transplantation (dated by TCRdb to the late 2010s). The protocol used for the library was the immunoSEQ multiplex PCR assay. TCRdb carries this immuneACCESS record with in-frame sequences only. Its versions omit some clonotypes, under half of them owing to an unresolved V gene in the studies checked, with the rest unexplained. The table for this sample lists tens of thousands of clones; about 88% of them were counted only once. Roughly 8.1% of the sample comes from the top ten. The sample's time point label is to be understood as: pre-transplant. The specimen was CD4+ T cells from blood, collected before liver transplant. The receptors come from a human donor who received a liver transplant.

This clone was counted between two and nine times. The gene calls are TRBV23-1 and TRBJ1-2, with D unresolved. TRBV23-1 is noted as an ORF with a role that remains uncertain. V was pared by 0 bases and J by 4 bases, with 15 bases between. This CDR3 region has 16 residues. Written as DNA, the CDR3 is TGCGCCAGCAGTCAATCGGTGGAGCTAGAGGGCTATGGCTACACCTTC. Translating gives CASSQSVELEGYGYTF.

V gene TRBV11-2 combines with J gene TRBJ2-7, with 12 bases that match TRBD2. CDR3 length: 13 amino acids. Germline values: CDR1 SGHAT, CDR2 FQNNGV. The V segment lost 1 base and the J segment 8 bases; nucleotides outside the gene matches: 0. The CDR3 here is CASSLGTSGKQYF. CDR3 DNA: TGTGCCAGCAGCTTAGGGACTAGCGGGAAGCAGTACTTC.

The chain joins TRBV9 to TRBJ2-5, with 7 nucleotides matching TRBD1. Unmatched junction bases numbered 16, after V lost 0 bases and J lost 2 bases. Germline V lookup: CDR1 SGDLS, CDR2 YYNGEE. CDR3 size: 19 residues. In DNA form, the CDR3 reads TGTGCCAGCAGCGTAGGATCCAGGGGGTTCGTTAGCGTACAAGAGACCCAGTACTTC. Translation gives CASSVGSRGFVSVQETQYF. Based on the CDR3 plus reference TRBV9 and TRBJ2-5, the full variable domain is DSGVTQTPKHLITATGQRVTLRCSPRSGDLSVYWYQQSLDQGLQFLIQYYNGEERAKGNILERFSAQQFPDLHSELNLSSLELGDSALYFCASSVGSRGFVSVQETQYFGPGTRLLVL.

The J gene is TRBJ2-5, the V gene TRBV7-9, with 10 bases identical to TRBD2. Germline V gene sequence: CDR1 SEHNR, CDR2 FQNEAQ (reference sequence). Losses at the gene ends were 4 bases for V and 7 bases for J; bases not matched to a gene: 12. This CDR3 is 16 amino acids long. The CDR3 loop is CASSSPPSGGGGTQYF. The DNA of the CDR3 is TGTGCCAGCAGCTCCCCGCCTAGCGGGGGTGGAGGGACCCAGTACTTC.

The chain has TRBV5-4 and TRBJ2-3; D gene ambiguous. V lost 1 base, J lost 1 base, and 4 bases lay in between. Germline V gene lookup returns CDR1 SGHNT and CDR2 YYREEE (reference sequence). The CDR3 sequence is 13 residues long. The CDR3 sequence is CASSLPRTDTQYF. CDR3 nucleotide sequence: TGTGCCAGCAGCTTGCCTCGCACAGATACGCAGTATTTT.

The chain employs TRBV4-2 and TRBJ1-4, with D unclear. The germline CDR1 and CDR2 sequences are LGHNA and YNFKEQ. The CDR3 has 17 residues. Trimming shortened V by 0 bases and J by 0 bases, and 11 bases separated the two germline ends. DNA of the CDR3: TGTGCCAGCAGCCAAGATGATGCAGAAGCAACTAATGAAAAACTGTTTTTT. It is translated as CASSQDDAEATNEKLFF.

This chain links TRBV5-1 with TRBJ2-1, with D unresolved. V dropped 4 bases and J dropped 0 bases, with 11 bases sitting between them. Per the germline V gene, CDR1 is SGHRS and CDR2 is YFSETQ. This CDR3 is 15 amino acids long. As DNA, the CDR3 is TGCGCCAGCAGCGACTCTGCGAGCTCCTACAATGAGCAGTTCTTC. This sequence encodes CASSDSASSYNEQFF.

The CDR3: CASSRGDRTYNEQFF. The CDR3 nucleotides read TGTGCCAGCAGCAGGGGGGACAGGACCTACAATGAGCAGTTCTTC. This sequence joins TRBV7-2 and TRBJ2-1; 8 bases map to TRBD1. The CDR3 sequence is 15 residues long. Losses at the gene ends were 5 bases for V and 2 bases for J; bases not matched to a gene: 5. Germline V gene sequence: CDR1 SGHTA, CDR2 FQGNSA.

This sequence joins TRBV25-1 and TRBJ2-3; a possible D gene is TRBD2 (5 bases). The V and J ends lost 8 bases and 1 base respectively, with 10 bases between them. CDR1 and CDR2 (germline): MGHDK, SYGVNS. This CDR3 spans 13 amino acids. In DNA form, the CDR3 reads TGTGCCAGCGGAACTAGGGGCACAGATACGCAGTATTTT. Amino acid sequence: CASGTRGTDTQYF. Supplemented by reference TRBV25-1 and TRBJ2-3, the full variable domain reads EADIYQTPRYLVIGTGKKITLECSQTMGHDKMYWYQQDPGMELHLIHYSYGVNSTEKGDLSSESTVSRIRTEHFPLTLESARPSHTSQYLCASGTRGTDTQYFGPGTRLTVL.

The CDR3 DNA is TGTGCCAGCAGCTTAGAAAGCAGGGACAATGAGCAGTTCTTC. Translated, it gives CASSLESRDNEQFF. The chain has TRBV7-2 and TRBJ2-1, with D perhaps TRBD1 (5 bases). From germline, CDR1 is SGHTA and CDR2 FQGNSA. The CDR3 consists of 14 residues. V was pared by 1 base and J by 5 bases, with 9 bases between.

V usage is TRBV5-1 and J usage is TRBJ1-1; D remains ambiguous. This CDR3 comprises 12 residues. The V and J ends lost 4 bases and 5 bases respectively, with 9 bases between them. Germline values: CDR1 SGHRS, CDR2 YFSETQ. The CDR3 DNA sequence: TGCGCCAGCAGCGGTGTAGGGACTGAAGCTTTCTTT. Protein sequence: CASSGVGTEAFF.

The chain carries TRBV7-2 and TRBJ1-2; 8 bases align to TRBD1. J was trimmed by 6 bases and V by 1 base; bases with no gene match: 1. The germline gives CDR1 SGHTA, CDR2 FQGNSA. CDR3 length: 13 residues. The CDR3 nucleotides are TGTGCCAGCAGCTTAGACAGGGGGGATGGCTACACCTTC. Translation gives CASSLDRGDGYTF.

The chain joins TRBV9 to TRBJ2-2; 11 bases map to TRBD1. This CDR3 spans 16 amino acids. The junction had 6 bases not matched to a gene; V was cut back by 4 bases and J by 4 bases. Germline V lookup: CDR1 SGDLS, CDR2 YYNGEE. The CDR3: CASSSRTGGPTGELFF. In DNA, the CDR3 is TGTGCCAGCAGCTCTCGGACAGGGGGCCCCACCGGGGAGCTGTTTTTT. Based on the CDR3 plus reference TRBV9 and TRBJ2-2, the full variable domain is DSGVTQTPKHLITATGQRVTLRCSPRSGDLSVYWYQQSLDQGLQFLIQYYNGEERAKGNILERFSAQQFPDLHSELNLSSLELGDSALYFCASSSRTGGPTGELFFGEGSRLTVL.

The sample holds a few counts of this clone. V usage is TRBV7-3 and J usage is TRBJ2-7; TRBD1 matches 7 bases. V trimming: 5 bases; J trimming: 2 bases; junction bases outside the gene matches: 9. The length of the CDR3 is 15 residues. Germline V gene lookup returns CDR1 SGHTA and CDR2 FQGTGA. In DNA, the CDR3 is TGTGCCAGCAGCGCCAATGACAGGGATCCCTACGAGCAGTACTTC. It codes for CASSANDRDPYEQYF.

This chain links TRBV2 with TRBJ1-4; D might be TRBD1 (5 bases). The CDR3 extends over 17 amino acids. V lost 4 bases and J lost 3, with 18 bases in between. Germline V lookup: CDR1 SNHLY, CDR2 FYNNEI. The CDR3 DNA sequence: TGTGCCAGCAGTGTAGGGGTTGGGCAGGACGCTAATGAAAAACTGTTTTTT. It codes for CASSVGVGQDANEKLFF.

This CDR3 reads CASSSRGLTTRLGANVLTF. CDR3 coding DNA: TGTGCCAGCAGCTCACGCGGTTTGACTACCCGATTGGGGGCCAACGTCCTGACTTTC. This chain uses TRBV11-2 with TRBJ2-6; TRBD2 might be the D (5 bases). Looked up from germline, CDR1 is SGHAT and CDR2 is FQNNGV. The V end lost 4 bases, the J end lost 4 bases, and 23 bases lay between the germline ends. The CDR3 consists of 19 residues.

This sequence joins TRBV6-5 and TRBJ2-7; 9 nucleotides agree with TRBD1. Germline values: CDR1 MNHEY, CDR2 SVGAGI. CDR3 length: 14 amino acids. Germline trimming cut 9 bases from V and 2 bases from J; bases unmatched to any gene: 8. CDR3 sequence: CASSRDRAAYEQYF. CDR3 in DNA: TGTGCCAGTTCCCGGGACAGGGCCGCCTACGAGCAGTACTTC.

The V gene is TRBV4-3, the J gene TRBJ2-1; 10 bases map to TRBD2. Losses at the gene ends were 4 bases for V and 4 bases for J; bases not matched to a gene: 7. The germline CDR1 and CDR2 sequences are LGHNA and YSLEER. The CDR3 has 16 amino acids. CDR3 in DNA: TGCGCCAGCAGCCTTATCTGGACTAGCGGTTACAATGAGCAGTTCTTC. Encoded protein: CASSLIWTSGYNEQFF.

The chain is built from TRBV4-3 and TRBJ2-7; maybe TRBD1 (5 bases). V lost 0 bases, J lost 5 bases, and 8 bases lay in between. CDR3 length equals 13 residues. CDR1 is LGHNA and CDR2 is YSLEER in the germline V gene. CDR3 nucleotides: TGCGCCAGCAGCCAAGAGAGCAGGGACGAGCAGTACTTC. It yields the protein CASSQESRDEQYF.

CDR3 nucleotide sequence: TGTGCCAGCAGCCCAAACCGGGGGTCTGAGCCCCAGCATTTT. The encoded protein is CASSPNRGSEPQHF. The chain is built from TRBV5-6 and TRBJ1-5, with a weak D call TRBD1 (5 bases). Trimming pared 4 bases from V and 8 bases from J, leaving 16 bases between. Germline V CDR1 and CDR2: SGHDT, YYEEEE. This CDR3 has 14 amino acids.

The CDR3 region has the DNA TGTGCCAGCAGCACCGGGACAGGGGGTCGGTTGTACGAAAAACTGTTTTTT. Protein sequence: CASSTGTGGRLYEKLFF. The genes are TRBV9 and TRBJ1-4, with 11 bases aligning to TRBD1. CDR3 size: 17 residues. V shed 4 bases, J shed 8 bases, and the junction held 13 bases outside the gene matches. Germline CDR1 is SGDLS and CDR2 is YYNGEE.

The chain couples TRBV4-3 to TRBJ1-6, with D possibly TRBD1 on 5 matching bases. The V gene lost 3 bases and the J gene lost 0 bases, with 9 bases spanning the gap. Germline CDR1 and CDR2: LGHNA and YSLEER. CDR3 length equals 16 residues. Here the CDR3 DNA reads TGCGCCAGCAGCCAGGGGCTGAGCTCCTATAATTCACCCCTCCACTTT. Protein sequence: CASSQGLSSYNSPLHF.